This T cell receptor beta chain was sequenced for a study of cytomegalovirus exposure and HLA in healthy donors. For the study at large: Within an early data release were around 87 million unique TCRs drawn from HLA-typed donors.

The donors comprised healthy bone marrow donors. In germline, CDR1 is GTSNPN, CDR2 SVGIG (reference sequence). The CDR3 covers 16 residues. V lost 3 bases and J lost 5; bases outside the gene matches: 15. PCR involved 60 Vbeta and 13 Jbeta primers. Measured with immunoSEQ multiplex PCR; TCRdb has only the in-frame clones, and not every one. Its table records 130,000 or so clones. Study conclusions and caveats: Researchers reported that a few CMV-associated chains were confirmed in vitro as CMV antigen-specific.

As concerns this clone: What it binds is not known.

This clonotype was obtained from a woman aged 40 to 50 in good health and CMV-seropositive. Sequencing used PBMCs. The chain couples TRBV30 to TRBJ1-2; 7 nucleotides agree with TRBD1. DNA for the CDR3: TGTGCCTGGAGCCGTACCGGGACAGCACAATCGTATGGCTACACCTTC. Translated: CAWSRTGTAQSYGYTF.